This T cell receptor beta chain emerged from a study of Tregs in tolerant kidney transplant recipients. Study-wide results and caveats: Antigen-driven expansion was suggested because donor-specific Tregs expanded more than all Tregs in tolerant patients. For some patients, primers changed over time, blocking nucleotide-level comparison. Expanding Tregs on activated donor B cells appeared to best identify donor-specific TCRbeta clones. Few patients were studied, so findings need validation in larger groups.

V lost 8 bases to trimming and J lost 4 bases, with 14 bases between them. The CDR3 is 13 residues long. CDR1 is KGHSH and CDR2 is LQKENI in the germline V gene. To note about this clone: Antigen specificity is unknown.

Method: immunoSEQ multiplex PCR; TCRdb's copy keeps in-frame clones and lacks some. In the table there are about 66,000 clones, roughly 92% of which are singletons. Material: CD8+ T cells from blood, obtained before the transplant. The V call is TRBV18, the J call TRBJ1-1; D gene unclear. The TCR comes from a human donor who received a combined kidney and bone marrow transplant. CDR3 bases: TGTGCCAGCGCCCTCGGAGCCATCACTGAAGCTTTCTTT. Its translation: CASALGAITEAFF. Variable domain in full (rest from reference TRBV18 and TRBJ1-1): NAGVMQNPRHLVRRRGQEARLRCSPMKGHSHVYWYRQLPEEGLKFMVYLQKENIIDESGMPKERFSAEFPKEGPSILRIQQVVRGDSAAYFCASALGAITEAFFGQGTRLTVV.